Listed below are T cell receptor beta chains from one sample, sequenced in a study of blood T cell repertoires in COVID-19. Sequencing was performed with immunoSEQ multiplex PCR; in TCRdb, only in-frame clones are kept and a portion is missing. The table has over 30,000 clones, 90% seen once. The material sequenced was peripheral blood. These receptor sequences come from a human donor in a cohort sampled during active COVID-19. The CDR3 runs from the conserved cysteine through the conserved F or W. Each record gives: V gene, J gene, D gene, clone size, CDR3 protein, CDR3 DNA. The D gene is left open where the match is weak. Expanded clones are given a class, and other clones once, few, many or no size at all.

V gene: TRBV9
J gene: TRBJ2-1
D gene: -
clone size: once
CDR3 protein: CASSVRGSNEQFF
CDR3 DNA: TGTGCCAGCAGCGTACGGGGAAGCAATGAGCAGTTCTTC

V gene: TRBV29-1
J gene: TRBJ1-1
D gene: -
clone size: -
CDR3 protein: CSVGGPPQGNTEAFF
CDR3 DNA: TGCAGCGTTGGGGGGCCACCGCAGGGGAACACTGAAGCTTTCTTT

V gene: TRBV5-6
J gene: TRBJ1-2
D gene: -
clone size: -
CDR3 protein: CASSFTGSPPPYGYTF
CDR3 DNA: TGTGCCAGCAGCTTCACAGGGTCTCCCCCACCCTATGGCTACACCTTC

V gene: TRBV7-9
J gene: TRBJ2-7
D gene: TRBD2
clone size: -
CDR3 protein: CASSLAVPSGTYEQYF
CDR3 DNA: TGTGCCAGCAGCTTAGCGGTCCCTAGCGGGACCTACGAGCAGTACTTC

V gene: TRBV5-6
J gene: TRBJ2-7
D gene: -
clone size: -
CDR3 protein: CASSFPTGVSYEQYF
CDR3 DNA: TGTGCCAGCAGCTTCCCGACAGGCGTCTCCTACGAGCAGTACTTC

V gene: TRBV2
J gene: TRBJ2-1
D gene: TRBD1
clone size: -
CDR3 protein: CASSFPGQGMNEQFF
CDR3 DNA: TGTGCCAGCAGTTTCCCGGGACAGGGGATGAATGAGCAGTTCTTC

V gene: TRBV9
J gene: TRBJ2-7
D gene: TRBD2
clone size: -
CDR3 protein: CASSVGTSGAYEQYF
CDR3 DNA: TGTGCCAGCAGCGTAGGGACTAGCGGAGCTTACGAGCAGTACTTC

V gene: TRBV6-2/TRBV6-3
J gene: TRBJ2-1
D gene: TRBD2
clone size: -
CDR3 protein: CASSYPTSQGLEQFF
CDR3 DNA: TGTGCCAGCAGTTATCCGACTAGCCAGGGTTTGGAGCAGTTCTTC

V gene: TRBV7-9
J gene: TRBJ2-7
D gene: -
clone size: -
CDR3 protein: CASSLRDFYEQYF
CDR3 DNA: TGTGCCAGCAGCTTACGGGACTTCTACGAGCAGTACTTC

V gene: TRBV7-9
J gene: TRBJ1-2
D gene: TRBD1
clone size: -
CDR3 protein: CASSQGQGWGYGYTF
CDR3 DNA: TGTGCCAGCAGCCAAGGACAGGGTTGGGGGTATGGCTACACCTTC

V gene: TRBV28
J gene: TRBJ2-7
D gene: TRBD1
clone size: -
CDR3 protein: CASSPGTDYEQYF
CDR3 DNA: TGTGCCAGCAGTCCGGGGACAGACTACGAGCAGTACTTC

V gene: TRBV4-1
J gene: TRBJ1-1
D gene: TRBD1
clone size: -
CDR3 protein: CASSQRQGEGAFF
CDR3 DNA: TGCGCCAGCAGCCAAAGACAGGGGGAGGGAGCTTTCTTT

V gene: TRBV7-2
J gene: TRBJ2-3
D gene: -
clone size: -
CDR3 protein: CASSLFGGSFTTDTQYF
CDR3 DNA: TGTGCCAGCAGCTTGTTTGGTGGGAGTTTTACGACAGATACGCAGTATTTT

V gene: TRBV28
J gene: TRBJ2-5
D gene: TRBD1
clone size: -
CDR3 protein: CASSFGQGLRAQYF
CDR3 DNA: TGTGCCAGCAGTTTCGGACAGGGGCTTCGGGCCCAGTACTTC

V gene: TRBV24-1
J gene: TRBJ2-1
D gene: TRBD2
clone size: -
CDR3 protein: CATSSAGVEQFF
CDR3 DNA: TGTGCCACCAGTTCAGCGGGAGTGGAGCAGTTCTTC

V gene: TRBV10-3
J gene: TRBJ1-1
D gene: TRBD1
clone size: -
CDR3 protein: CAISAIQGATEAFF
CDR3 DNA: TGTGCCATCAGTGCCATACAGGGGGCCACTGAAGCTTTCTTT

V gene: TRBV18
J gene: TRBJ2-7
D gene: TRBD1
clone size: -
CDR3 protein: CASSPGTDPSYEQYF
CDR3 DNA: TGTGCCAGCTCACCCGGGACAGATCCATCCTACGAGCAGTACTTC

V gene: TRBV11-2
J gene: TRBJ2-7
D gene: -
clone size: -
CDR3 protein: CASSLDLSSVLYEQYF
CDR3 DNA: TGTGCCAGCAGCTTAGATTTGTCGAGCGTACTCTACGAGCAGTACTTC

V gene: TRBV27
J gene: TRBJ2-5
D gene: -
clone size: once
CDR3 protein: CASRSYNQETQYF
CDR3 DNA: TGTGCCAGCAGATCATACAACCAAGAGACCCAGTACTTC

V gene: TRBV4-3
J gene: TRBJ2-7
D gene: TRBD1
clone size: medium-sized
CDR3 protein: CASSQEPGQGYEQYF
CDR3 DNA: TGCGCCAGCAGCCAGGAGCCGGGACAGGGATACGAGCAGTACTTC

V gene: TRBV5-4
J gene: TRBJ2-3
D gene: TRBD2
clone size: -
CDR3 protein: CASSLAGVSGRFGTDTQYF
CDR3 DNA: TGTGCCAGCAGCTTGGCCGGGGTTAGCGGGAGGTTCGGCACAGATACGCAGTATTTT

V gene: TRBV6-5
J gene: TRBJ1-1
D gene: -
clone size: -
CDR3 protein: CASTRGTEAFF
CDR3 DNA: TGTGCCAGCACCCGAGGGACTGAAGCTTTCTTT

V gene: TRBV7-2
J gene: TRBJ2-1
D gene: -
clone size: -
CDR3 protein: CASSLNRDYNEQFF
CDR3 DNA: TGTGCCAGCAGCTTGAACAGGGACTACAATGAGCAGTTCTTC

V gene: TRBV18
J gene: TRBJ1-2
D gene: -
clone size: -
CDR3 protein: CASSPASRNYVDGYTF
CDR3 DNA: TGTGCCAGCTCACCAGCCAGTAGGAACTATGTTGATGGCTACACCTTC

V gene: TRBV30
J gene: TRBJ2-7
D gene: TRBD2
clone size: -
CDR3 protein: CAGGLPSYEQYF
CDR3 DNA: TGTGCCGGGGGACTACCATCCTACGAGCAGTACTTC

V gene: TRBV7-9
J gene: TRBJ2-5
D gene: -
clone size: -
CDR3 protein: CASSLKGTQTRETQYF
CDR3 DNA: TGTGCCAGCAGCTTAAAGGGGACACAGACTCGAGAGACCCAGTACTTC

V gene: TRBV28
J gene: TRBJ1-1
D gene: -
clone size: -
CDR3 protein: CASSLGLEAFF
CDR3 DNA: TGTGCCAGCAGCCTGGGGCTTGAAGCTTTCTTT

V gene: TRBV24-1
J gene: TRBJ2-1
D gene: TRBD2
clone size: -
CDR3 protein: CATSDKLAGGGNEQFF
CDR3 DNA: TGTGCCACCAGTGACAAACTAGCGGGAGGAGGTAATGAGCAGTTCTTC

V gene: TRBV4-3
J gene: TRBJ2-3
D gene: TRBD2
clone size: -
CDR3 protein: CASSQREGSTDTQYF
CDR3 DNA: TGCGCCAGCAGCCAACGGGAGGGGAGCACAGATACGCAGTATTTT

V gene: TRBV18
J gene: TRBJ1-5
D gene: TRBD1
clone size: -
CDR3 protein: CASSPWGAQGAQNQPQHF
CDR3 DNA: TGTGCCAGCTCACCATGGGGGGCCCAGGGGGCGCAAAATCAGCCCCAGCATTTT

V gene: TRBV20-1
J gene: TRBJ1-5
D gene: TRBD1
clone size: -
CDR3 protein: CSASGGQATNQPQHF
CDR3 DNA: TGCAGTGCTAGTGGGGGACAGGCCACCAATCAGCCCCAGCATTTT

V gene: TRBV29-1
J gene: TRBJ2-1
D gene: -
clone size: -
CDR3 protein: CSVPPLGGYNEQFF
CDR3 DNA: TGCAGCGTTCCCCCCCTCGGAGGGTACAATGAGCAGTTCTTC

V gene: TRBV30
J gene: TRBJ1-1
D gene: -
clone size: once
CDR3 protein: CATEEGNTEAFF
CDR3 DNA: TGTGCCACGGAGGAGGGGAACACTGAAGCTTTCTTT

V gene: TRBV5-1
J gene: TRBJ2-3
D gene: -
clone size: once
CDR3 protein: CASSAINGDTQYF
CDR3 DNA: TGCGCCAGCAGCGCAATAAACGGGGATACGCAGTATTTT

V gene: TRBV5-1
J gene: TRBJ2-1
D gene: TRBD2
clone size: medium-sized
CDR3 protein: CASGGAGDSEQFF
CDR3 DNA: TGCGCCAGCGGTGGAGCGGGAGATAGTGAGCAGTTCTTC

V gene: TRBV10-2
J gene: TRBJ1-5
D gene: -
clone size: -
CDR3 protein: CASSIQATGQPQHF
CDR3 DNA: TGCGCCAGCAGCATACAGGCGACGGGTCAGCCCCAGCATTTT

V gene: TRBV5-1
J gene: TRBJ2-1
D gene: -
clone size: -
CDR3 protein: CASSSLAVNYNEQFF
CDR3 DNA: TGCGCCAGCAGCTCATTAGCGGTGAACTACAATGAGCAGTTCTTC

V gene: TRBV29-1
J gene: TRBJ2-3
D gene: TRBD2
clone size: -
CDR3 protein: CSVEWYAGGADTQYF
CDR3 DNA: TGCAGCGTTGAATGGTACGCGGGAGGGGCAGATACGCAGTATTTT

V gene: TRBV30
J gene: TRBJ2-5
D gene: -
clone size: -
CDR3 protein: CAWSLGGETQYF
CDR3 DNA: TGTGCCTGGAGTCTGGGGGGAGAGACCCAGTACTTC

V gene: TRBV15
J gene: TRBJ2-3
D gene: TRBD1
clone size: -
CDR3 protein: CATSRGDRGADTQYF
CDR3 DNA: TGTGCCACCAGCAGGGGGGACAGGGGCGCAGATACGCAGTATTTT

V gene: TRBV6-2/TRBV6-3
J gene: TRBJ2-5
D gene: -
clone size: -
CDR3 protein: CASSYGAGPRETQYF
CDR3 DNA: TGTGCCAGCAGTTACGGAGCCGGTCCGAGGGAGACCCAGTACTTC

V gene: TRBV5-6
J gene: TRBJ1-6
D gene: -
clone size: -
CDR3 protein: CASSLYRVNGISPLHF
CDR3 DNA: TGTGCCAGCAGCTTGTACAGGGTAAACGGTATTTCACCCCTCCACTTT

V gene: TRBV7-9
J gene: TRBJ1-5
D gene: -
clone size: -
CDR3 protein: CASSSEGREQPQHF
CDR3 DNA: TGTGCCAGCAGCTCAGAGGGGAGGGAGCAGCCCCAGCATTTT

V gene: TRBV24-1
J gene: TRBJ2-3
D gene: -
clone size: -
CDR3 protein: CATSDWGVRTDTQYF
CDR3 DNA: TGTGCCACCAGTGATTGGGGGGTAAGGACAGATACGCAGTATTTT

V gene: TRBV5-6
J gene: TRBJ2-7
D gene: -
clone size: -
CDR3 protein: CASSFFRGAYEQYF
CDR3 DNA: TGTGCCAGCAGCTTCTTCCGGGGAGCCTACGAGCAGTACTTC

V gene: TRBV25-1
J gene: TRBJ2-1
D gene: TRBD2
clone size: -
CDR3 protein: CASSERLAGPQGEQFF
CDR3 DNA: TGTGCCAGCAGTGAGAGACTAGCGGGACCACAGGGGGAGCAGTTCTTC

V gene: TRBV19
J gene: TRBJ2-2
D gene: TRBD1
clone size: -
CDR3 protein: CASTRQGNTGELFF
CDR3 DNA: TGTGCCAGTACCCGACAGGGAAACACCGGGGAGCTGTTTTTT

V gene: TRBV7-6
J gene: TRBJ1-5
D gene: TRBD1
clone size: -
CDR3 protein: CASSFQTGGGPQHF
CDR3 DNA: TGTGCCAGCAGCTTCCAAACAGGGGGCGGGCCCCAGCATTTT

V gene: TRBV15
J gene: TRBJ1-2
D gene: -
clone size: -
CDR3 protein: CATSIRWGGVDYGYTF
CDR3 DNA: TGTGCCACCAGCATAAGATGGGGGGGAGTTGACTATGGCTACACCTTC

V gene: TRBV5-1
J gene: TRBJ2-5
D gene: TRBD2
clone size: -
CDR3 protein: CASSQGLAGQETQYF
CDR3 DNA: TGCGCCAGCAGCCAGGGACTAGCGGGCCAAGAGACCCAGTACTTC

V gene: TRBV7-9
J gene: TRBJ2-7
D gene: TRBD2
clone size: -
CDR3 protein: CASSLAIASGEHYEQYF
CDR3 DNA: TGTGCCAGCAGCTTAGCGATCGCTAGCGGAGAACACTACGAGCAGTACTTC

V gene: TRBV2
J gene: TRBJ2-3
D gene: -
clone size: -
CDR3 protein: CASSGGLALSGTQYF
CDR3 DNA: TGTGCCAGCAGTGGAGGGCTAGCTTTGTCCGGTACGCAGTATTTT

V gene: TRBV7-9
J gene: TRBJ1-2
D gene: TRBD1
clone size: -
CDR3 protein: CASTPRGGHGRGYTF
CDR3 DNA: TGTGCCAGCACCCCCCGAGGGGGCCATGGTAGGGGCTACACCTTC

V gene: TRBV12-3/TRBV12-4
J gene: TRBJ2-1
D gene: -
clone size: -
CDR3 protein: CASSFQRGEQFF
CDR3 DNA: TGTGCCAGCAGTTTTCAACGGGGTGAGCAGTTCTTC